The entry that follows covers one T cell receptor beta chain sequence. This sample is part of a study of neoadjuvant anti-PD-1 for oral cavity cancer. The overall study: Patients without progression got a fourth dose around day 43.

V trimming: 4 bases; J trimming: 0 bases; junction bases outside the gene matches: 15. Germline lookup yields CDR1 SGHRS and CDR2 YFSETQ. CDR3 size: 19 residues. The protocol was immunoSEQ multiplex PCR, while the TCRdb copy is restricted to in-frame clones and leaves out a portion. This sample yields approximately 43,000 clones, of which 60% to 80% are seen a single time; around 4.4% belongs to the top ten. The time point is: after neoadjuvant nivolumab, at surgical resection. Sequenced here: PBMCs, sampled after nivolumab (anti-PD-1) treatment. J is TRBJ2-7 and V is TRBV5-1, with 11 nucleotides matching TRBD2. The receptor was isolated from a person aged 35 to 85 with oral cavity squamous cell carcinoma. The chain's CDR3 is CASSRYRLSGRGTSYEQYF. In DNA form, the CDR3 reads TGCGCCAGCAGCCGGTATAGGCTTAGCGGGAGGGGAACCTCCTACGAGCAGTACTTC.